Listed below are T cell receptor beta chains from one sample, sequenced in a study of blood T cells in healthy people across ages. TCRdb re-called the 5' RACE reads through MiXCR, storing one row per CDR3 protein. Seen here are more than 650,000 distinct CDR3 sequences, about 55% observed once, and the top ten hold roughly two fifths. The sequencing sample was made of blood. Receptors were obtained from a man at least 80 years old in good health. Both conserved end residues are part of each CDR3. Each record gives: D gene, J gene, clone size, V gene, CDR3 protein, CDR3 DNA. A D gene is named only where the DNA matches it firmly. Not every row has a clone size; where given, it reads once, few, many or a size class.

D: TRBD1
J: TRBJ2-7
size: .
V: TRBV7-2
CDR3: CASSLQQGARGEQYF
DNA: TGTGCCAGCAGCTTACAACAGGGGGCGCGGGGCGAGCAGTACTTC

D: .
J: TRBJ1-5
size: few
V: TRBV7-2
CDR3: CASTDKGRGSNQPQHF
DNA: TGTGCCAGCACCGACAAGGGCCGGGGAAGCAATCAGCCCCAGCATTTT

D: .
J: TRBJ2-1
size: .
V: TRBV3-1
CDR3: CASSPMTVPYEQFF
DNA: TGTGCCAGCAGCCCTATGACTGTGCCCTACGAGCAGTTCTTC

D: .
J: TRBJ2-7
size: few
V: TRBV2
CDR3: CASSSDRYEQYF
DNA: TGTGCCAGCAGTTCCGACCGGTACGAGCAGTACTTC

D: TRBD2
J: TRBJ2-1
size: .
V: TRBV2
CDR3: CAGSDPSGLYNEQFF
DNA: TGTGCCGGCAGTGATCCTAGCGGCCTCTACAATGAGCAGTTCTTC

D: TRBD1
J: TRBJ1-5
size: once
V: TRBV5-1
CDR3: CASSVAGQGGQPQHF
DNA: TGCGCCAGCAGCGTAGCGGGACAGGGTGGACAGCCCCAGCATTTT

D: .
J: TRBJ2-5
size: few
V: TRBV29-1
CDR3: CSARQGGKTQYF
DNA: TGCAGCGCTCGACAGGGAGGGAAGACCCAGTACTTC

D: TRBD2
J: TRBJ2-1
size: .
V: TRBV29-1
CDR3: CSVARLAGDGKQFF
DNA: TGCAGCGTTGCCAGACTAGCGGGAGATGGTAAGCAGTTCTTC

D: .
J: TRBJ2-3
size: .
V: TRBV20-1
CDR3: CSARGGAVDTQYF
DNA: TGCAGTGCTAGAGGGGGGGCCGTAGATACGCAGTATTTT

D: .
J: TRBJ2-4
size: .
V: TRBV7-2
CDR3: CASSLTGGTENIQYF
DNA: TGTGCCAGCAGCTTAACTGGCGGGACCGAAAACATTCAGTACTTC

D: TRBD2
J: TRBJ2-1
size: .
V: TRBV5-6
CDR3: CASSQDRGVVDNEQFF
DNA: TGTGCCAGCAGCCAAGACCGGGGGGTAGTCGACAATGAGCAGTTCTTC

D: .
J: TRBJ2-5
size: once
V: TRBV5-6
CDR3: CASSLGTAIPQETQYF
DNA: TGTGCCAGCAGCTTGGGTACGGCGATACCACAAGAGACCCAGTACTTC

D: TRBD1
J: TRBJ2-7
size: .
V: TRBV29-1
CDR3: CSVGKQGIPYEQYF
DNA: TGCAGCGTTGGCAAACAGGGGATCCCCTACGAGCAGTACTTC

D: .
J: TRBJ2-3
size: .
V: TRBV27
CDR3: CASSPRRAPVADTQYF
DNA: TGTGCCAGCAGTCCCCGCAGGGCCCCCGTGGCAGATACGCAGTATTTT

D: .
J: TRBJ1-5
size: few
V: TRBV4-2
CDR3: CASSQDSLSNQPQHF
DNA: TGTGCCAGCAGCCAAGATAGTTTGAGCAATCAGCCCCAGCATTTT

D: .
J: TRBJ2-7
size: few
V: TRBV11-2
CDR3: CASSLGLGQCEQYF
DNA: TGTGCCAGCAGCTTAGGGCTGGGACAATGCGAGCAGTACTTC

D: .
J: TRBJ2-1
size: few
V: TRBV18
CDR3: CASSPDRRTDEQFF
DNA: TGTGCCAGCTCACCGGACAGAAGGACCGATGAGCAGTTCTTC

D: .
J: TRBJ2-5
size: .
V: TRBV27
CDR3: CASSSRRRADATQYF
DNA: TGTGCCAGCAGCTCCCGTCGGAGGGCTGACGCGACCCAGTACTTC

D: TRBD2
J: TRBJ2-1
size: .
V: TRBV29-1
CDR3: CSVLGLAGGRAGHYNEQFF
DNA: TGCAGCGTTCTGGGACTAGCGGGAGGACGGGCCGGACACTACAATGAGCAGTTCTTC

D: .
J: TRBJ2-1
size: .
V: TRBV3-1
CDR3: CASTRGPRSYEQFF
DNA: TGTGCCAGCACCCGGGGACCGAGATCCTATGAGCAGTTCTTC

D: .
J: TRBJ2-5
size: .
V: TRBV7-8
CDR3: CASSLGMGAQETQYF
DNA: TGTGCCAGCAGCTTGGGCATGGGAGCCCAAGAGACCCAGTACTTC

D: TRBD1
J: TRBJ1-5
size: .
V: TRBV20-1
CDR3: CSAQRTGGNQPQHF
DNA: TGCAGTGCTCAGAGGACAGGGGGGAATCAGCCCCAGCATTTT

D: .
J: TRBJ1-3
size: .
V: TRBV7-2
CDR3: CASSFSDSGNTIYF
DNA: TGTGCCAGCAGCTTCTCGGACTCTGGAAACACCATATATTTT

D: TRBD2
J: TRBJ2-5
size: few
V: TRBV2
CDR3: CASSELSQRDLGETQYF
DNA: TGTGCCAGCAGTGAACTTTCCCAGCGGGACTTGGGGGAGACCCAGTACTTC

D: TRBD2
J: TRBJ2-7
size: .
V: TRBV4-1
CDR3: CASSQLAGKHYNEQYF
DNA: TGCGCCAGCAGCCAGCTAGCGGGAAAACACTACAATGAGCAGTACTTC

D: TRBD1
J: TRBJ1-5
size: .
V: TRBV28
CDR3: CASSFVGQGTQPQHF
DNA: TGTGCCAGCAGTTTCGTGGGACAGGGAACCCAGCCCCAGCATTTT

D: .
J: TRBJ1-2
size: few
V: TRBV20-1
CDR3: CSAPRQTYGYTF
DNA: TGCAGTGCCCCAAGACAGACCTATGGCTACACCTTC

D: .
J: TRBJ2-1
size: once
V: TRBV12-3/TRBV12-4
CDR3: CASSVFRGNNEQFF
DNA: TGTGCCAGCAGTGTCTTCCGCGGGAACAATGAGCAGTTCTTC

D: TRBD2
J: TRBJ2-7
size: .
V: TRBV7-3
CDR3: CASSLDPSGNEQYF
DNA: TGTGCCAGCAGCTTAGATCCTAGCGGGAACGAGCAGTACTTC

D: .
J: TRBJ1-2
size: .
V: TRBV5-1
CDR3: CASSSVVDRGYGYTF
DNA: TGCGCCAGCAGCTCCGTTGTTGACAGAGGCTATGGCTACACCTTC

D: .
J: TRBJ2-4
size: .
V: TRBV20-1
CDR3: CSARVDSLGPSKNIQYF
DNA: TGCAGTGCTCGGGTTGACTCGCTTGGCCCTTCCAAAAACATTCAGTACTTC

D: TRBD1
J: TRBJ1-2
size: .
V: TRBV12-3/TRBV12-4
CDR3: CASTKTGGAYGYTF
DNA: TGTGCCAGCACCAAGACAGGGGGAGCCTATGGCTACACCTTC

D: TRBD2
J: TRBJ2-1
size: few
V: TRBV15
CDR3: CATSSGLAGGNEQFF
DNA: TGTGCCACCAGCTCTGGACTAGCGGGAGGGAATGAGCAGTTCTTC

D: TRBD1
J: TRBJ2-5
size: .
V: TRBV2
CDR3: CASSEIGTASGTQYF
DNA: TGTGCCAGCAGTGAAATCGGGACAGCCAGTGGGACCCAGTACTTC